The table lists the clone carrying this T cell receptor (beta chain) with a few counts. These data come from a study of T-cell memory formation after mild COVID-19. TCRdb itself ran the 5' RACE reads through MiXCR, one entry per CDR3 protein. Of approximately 290,000 distinct CDR3 sequences detected, around 15% appear once; the ten largest clones hold around a fifth. V shed 3 bases, J shed 5 bases, and the junction held 6 bases outside the gene matches. In germline, CDR1 is SGHRS, CDR2 YFSETQ. CDR3 size: 15 residues. Sequenced sample: PBMCs or a T cell subset sorted from them (not recorded which). The TCR originated in a man aged 18 to 29 who had mild COVID-19 (a few samples of this study predate the infection). Cell type and time point are not known. The chain joins TRBV5-1 to TRBJ1-4, with 8 bases identical to TRBD1. The CDR3 DNA sequence: TGCGCCAGCAGCTCCCTCGGGACAGGAAATGAAAAACTGTTTTTT. Its translation: CASSSLGTGNEKLFF.